This T cell receptor beta chain was sequenced for a study of T cells in Graves' hyperthyroidism and ophthalmopathy. Amplified regions were TCR beta CDR3 sequences from RNA transcripts. HTBI primers were the set used in a first-round RT-PCR of the TCR CDR3. TCRdb re-derived calls from the multiplex PCR reads in MiXCR, one entry per CDR3 protein. This sample yields around 760,000 distinct CDR3 sequences, of which over 35% are seen a single time; roughly 30% belongs to the top ten. This clonotype has ten or more counts. Calling Graves' hyperthyroidism stable meant ophthalmopathy did not progress within 18 months. This CDR3 is 13 amino acids long. Germline CDR1 reads SNHLY; CDR2 reads FYNNEI. V lost 6 bases and J 8 bases, leaving 16 bases between the germline ends.

The chain joins TRBV2 to TRBJ1-2; weak D call: TRBD1 (6 bases). The sequencing sample was made of blood. This receptor was identified in a middle-aged woman with Graves' hyperthyroidism. In DNA, the CDR3 is TGTGCCAGCAGCGAGACGGGGACACTCGGCTACACCTTC. Protein product: CASSETGTLGYTF.